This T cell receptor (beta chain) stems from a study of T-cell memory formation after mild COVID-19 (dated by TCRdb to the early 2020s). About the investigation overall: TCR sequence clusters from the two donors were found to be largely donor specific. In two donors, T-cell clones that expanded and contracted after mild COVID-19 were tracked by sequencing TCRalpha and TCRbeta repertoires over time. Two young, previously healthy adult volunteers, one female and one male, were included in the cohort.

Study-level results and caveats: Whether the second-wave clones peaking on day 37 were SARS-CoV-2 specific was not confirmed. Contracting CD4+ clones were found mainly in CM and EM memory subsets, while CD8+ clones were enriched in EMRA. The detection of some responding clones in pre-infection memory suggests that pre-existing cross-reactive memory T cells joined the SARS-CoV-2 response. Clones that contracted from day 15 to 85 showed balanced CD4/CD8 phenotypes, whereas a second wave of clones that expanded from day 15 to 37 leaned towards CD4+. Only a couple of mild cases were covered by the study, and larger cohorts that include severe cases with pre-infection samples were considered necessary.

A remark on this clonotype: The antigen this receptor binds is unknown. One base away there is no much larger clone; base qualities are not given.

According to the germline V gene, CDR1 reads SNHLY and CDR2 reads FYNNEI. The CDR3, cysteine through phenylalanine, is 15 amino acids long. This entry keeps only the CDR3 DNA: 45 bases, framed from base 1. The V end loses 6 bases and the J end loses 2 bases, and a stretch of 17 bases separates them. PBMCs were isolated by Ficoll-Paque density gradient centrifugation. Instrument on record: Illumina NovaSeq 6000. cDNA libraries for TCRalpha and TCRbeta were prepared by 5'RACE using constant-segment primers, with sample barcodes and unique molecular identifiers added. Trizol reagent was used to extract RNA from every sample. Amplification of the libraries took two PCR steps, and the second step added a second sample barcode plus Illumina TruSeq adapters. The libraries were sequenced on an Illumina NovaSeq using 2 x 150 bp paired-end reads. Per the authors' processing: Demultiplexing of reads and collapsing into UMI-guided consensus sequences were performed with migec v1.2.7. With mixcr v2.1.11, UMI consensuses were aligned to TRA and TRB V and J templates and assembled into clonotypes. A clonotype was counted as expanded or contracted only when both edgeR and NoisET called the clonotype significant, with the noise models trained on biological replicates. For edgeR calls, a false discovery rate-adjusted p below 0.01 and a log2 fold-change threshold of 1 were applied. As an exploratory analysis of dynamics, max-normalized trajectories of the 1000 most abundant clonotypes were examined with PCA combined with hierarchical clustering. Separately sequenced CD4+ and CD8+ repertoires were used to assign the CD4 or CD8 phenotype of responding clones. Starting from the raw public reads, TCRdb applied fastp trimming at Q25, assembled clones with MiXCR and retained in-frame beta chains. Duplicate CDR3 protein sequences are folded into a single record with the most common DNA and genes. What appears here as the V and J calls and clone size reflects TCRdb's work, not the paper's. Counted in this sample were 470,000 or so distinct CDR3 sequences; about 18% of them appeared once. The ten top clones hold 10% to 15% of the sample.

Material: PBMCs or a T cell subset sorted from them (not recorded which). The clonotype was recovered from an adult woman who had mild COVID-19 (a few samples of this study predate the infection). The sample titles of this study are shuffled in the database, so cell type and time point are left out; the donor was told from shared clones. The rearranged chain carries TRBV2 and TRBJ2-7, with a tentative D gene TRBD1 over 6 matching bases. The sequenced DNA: TGTGCCAGCAGAACAACAGGGTCGAGCCCCTACGAGCAGTACTTC. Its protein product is CASRTTGSSPYEQYF.